This TCR beta chain is from a study of Graves' ophthalmopathy and Graves' hyperthyroidism. Study outcomes and limitations: The majority of expanded thyroid clonotypes above 0.001 frequency also occurred in blood.

The CDR3 sequence is 14 residues long. Trimming took 0 bases from V and 3 from J, leaving 11 bases between them. Germline CDR1 reads GTSNPN; CDR2 reads SVGIG (reference sequence). Details on this clonotype: Antigen: not known.

RNA transcripts provided the template for amplifying TCR beta CDR3 regions. The authors performed first-round RT-PCR with HTBI primers and then a second-round multiplex PCR. TCRdb independently ran MiXCR on the multiplex PCR reads; one entry per CDR3 protein. The table records roughly 400,000 distinct CDR3 sequences, around 17% of them present only once. Source material: peripheral blood. The sequence was collected from a woman aged 18 to 35 with Graves' ophthalmopathy. The V gene is TRBV30, the J gene TRBJ2-5, with a possible D match to TRBD1 (5 bases). The CDR3 DNA sequence: TGTGCCTGGAGTGTATTCCCCAGGGAAGAGACCCAGTACTTC. This translates into CAWSVFPREETQYF.